These 13 T cell receptor beta chains came from one sample sequenced in a study of T cell responses to AZD1222 COVID-19 vaccine. Only in-frame clones appear in the TCRdb table, and some are missing; sequencing was by immunoSEQ multiplex PCR. The sample lists around 100,000 clones, about 80% occurring once. The source was peripheral blood, collected on day 0 of AZD1222 vaccination. Source of these receptors: an adult in good health.

This clone was seen a single time. The J gene is TRBJ2-1, the V gene TRBV3-1 (or the pseudogene TRBV3-2); TRBD2 might be the D (6 bases). The CDR3 has 16 residues. Germline values: CDR1 LGHDT, CDR2 YNNKEL (reference sequence). Trimming left V 1 base short and J 6 bases short, with 16 bases between. DNA for the CDR3: TGTGCCAGCAGCCAAGGGACTACGACAATGAGCAATGAGCAGTTCTTC. It encodes CASSQGTTTMSNEQFF.

The sample holds a few counts of this clone. The chain is built from TRBV28 and TRBJ1-5, with D perhaps matching TRBD1 (6 bases). V gave up 8 bases and J gave up 1 base, with 15 bases separating them. Per the germline V gene, CDR1 is MDHEN and CDR2 is SYDVKM. This CDR3 is 15 amino acids long. CDR3 sequence reads: CASAKGGTSNQPQHF. In DNA form, the CDR3 reads TGTGCCAGCGCCAAAGGGGGAACAAGCAATCAGCCCCAGCATTTT.

The gene calls are TRBV4-2 and TRBJ1-3; 12 bases agree with TRBD1. From germline, CDR1 is LGHNA and CDR2 YNFKEQ. V lost 4 bases to trimming and J lost 4 bases; unmatched junction nucleotides: 5. CDR3 length: 16 residues. The CDR3 nucleotides read TGTGCCAGCAGCCGCCTGGGACAGGGGGCAGGAAACACCATATATTTT. Protein product: CASSRLGQGAGNTIYF.

Only one count was recorded for this clone. The chain recombines TRBV19 with TRBJ2-5; D possibly corresponds to TRBD2 (6 bases). The germline gives CDR1 LNHDA, CDR2 SQIVND (reference sequence). This CDR3 contains 13 residues. V was pared by 10 bases and J by 10 bases, with 22 bases between. This chain's CDR3 is CATSEVRGSGQYF. CDR3 DNA: TGTGCCACCTCCGAGGTTCGGGGGAGCGGCCAGTACTTC.

CDR3 bases: TGTGCCAGTAGTATTCGACATGGCAATCAGCCCCAGCATTTT. It specifies CASSIRHGNQPQHF. The V gene is TRBV19, the J gene TRBJ1-5, with D unresolved. CDR3 length: 14 amino acids. The V gene lost 3 bases and the J gene lost 2 bases, with 8 bases spanning the gap. Germline-derived CDR1 and CDR2 are LNHDA and SQIVND (reference sequence). The full variable domain, rest sourced from reference TRBV19 and TRBJ1-5, is DGGITQSPKYLFRKEGQNVTLSCEQNLNHDAMYWYRQDPGQGLRLIYYSQIVNDFQKGDIAEGYSVSREKKESFPLTVTSAQKNPTAFYLCASSIRHGNQPQHFGDGTRLSIL.

This sequence joins TRBV25-1 and TRBJ1-2; 10 positions match TRBD1. The CDR3 length is 17 residues. Looked up from germline, CDR1 is MGHDK and CDR2 is SYGVNS. After removal of 6 bases from V and 0 bases from J, the junction contained 10 bases not matched to a gene. The CDR3 reads CASSRPRGTGANYGYTF. The CDR3 DNA reads as TGTGCCAGCAGCCGTCCCCGCGGGACAGGGGCTAACTATGGCTACACCTTC.

J is TRBJ2-7 and V is TRBV27; D may be TRBD1 or TRBD2 (6 bases each). The CDR3 is 14 residues long. With 5 bases removed from V and 3 bases from J, the gap between germline ends came to 14 bases. From germline, CDR1 is MNHEY and CDR2 SMNVEV (reference sequence). The CDR3 is CASSPWGAHYEQYF. In DNA, the CDR3 is TGTGCCAGCAGTCCCTGGGGGGCACACTACGAGCAGTACTTC.

The chain recombines TRBV27 with TRBJ1-3; D is uncertain. Per germline, CDR1 MNHEY and CDR2 SMNVEV (reference sequence). Trimming pared 2 bases from V and 0 bases from J, leaving 5 bases between. The CDR3 totals 14 residues. This chain's CDR3 is CASSLKSSGNTIYF. The CDR3 DNA is TGTGCCAGCAGTTTAAAGAGCTCTGGAAACACCATATATTTT.

The chain uses TRBV19 and TRBJ1-2; D is perhaps TRBD1 (6 bases). V was cut by 5 bases and J by 5 bases, with 18 bases left in between. Germline-derived CDR1 and CDR2 are LNHDA and SQIVND (reference sequence). This CDR3 contains 15 residues. The CDR3 coding sequence is TGTGCCAGTAGTCCTGGACAGCCAGGAGAGTATGGCTACACCTTC. Translating gives CASSPGQPGEYGYTF.

This chain joins TRBV19 and TRBJ2-5; 7 bases fit TRBD1. Germline V gives CDR1 LNHDA, CDR2 SQIVND (reference sequence). V trimming: 5 bases; J trimming: 5 bases; junction bases outside the gene matches: 8. The CDR3 has 14 residues. The CDR3 coding sequence is TGTGCCAGTAGTTCCAGACAGGGAATGGAGACCCAGTACTTC. This codes for CASSSRQGMETQYF.

The chain carries TRBV6-6 and TRBJ1-1, with 8 bases identical to TRBD1. The CDR3 is 13 amino acids. Germline V CDR1 and CDR2: MNHNY, SVGAGI (reference sequence). The J segment lost 4 bases and the V segment lost 6 bases, leaving 4 bases of the junction unmatched. CDR3 protein: CASSPTGGTEAFF. DNA of the CDR3: TGTGCCAGCAGCCCCACAGGGGGCACTGAAGCTTTCTTT.

The rearrangement joins TRBV2 to TRBJ2-5, with 8 bases identical to TRBD2. Germline V gene sequence: CDR1 SNHLY, CDR2 FYNNEI. This CDR3 has 14 residues. Germline trimming cut 6 bases from V and 1 base from J; bases unmatched to any gene: 4. The CDR3, as DNA: TGTGCCAGCAGCTCCGGACTAGCCCAAGAGACCCAGTACTTC. Translation: CASSSGLAQETQYF. Drawing the rest from reference TRBV2 and TRBJ2-5, the complete variable domain is EPEVTQTPSHQVTQMGQEVILRCVPISNHLYFYWYRQILGQKVEFLVSFYNNEISEKSEIFDDQFSVERPDGSNFTLKIRSTKLEDSAMYFCASSSGLAQETQYFGPGTRLLVL.

The genes are TRBV11-1 and TRBJ1-5; tentatively, D is TRBD1 (6 bases). Germline lookup yields CDR1 SGHAT and CDR2 FQDESV (reference sequence). V lost 5 bases to trimming and J lost 4 bases, with 9 bases between them. This CDR3 is built from 13 residues. The CDR3 sequence is CASSTQGNQPQHF. CDR3 DNA sequence: TGTGCCAGCAGCACACAGGGAAATCAGCCCCAGCATTTT.